The rows below give T cell receptor beta chains drawn from one sample of a study of blood T cell repertoires in COVID-19. The repertoire was sequenced with immunoSEQ multiplex PCR; TCRdb's copy has only in-frame clones and lacks some. Here the sample spans around 200,000 clones, 70% to 90% being singletons. The sequenced sample was peripheral blood. These receptors were collected from a woman aged 80 or over in a cohort sampled during active or convalescent COVID-19. CDR3s leave out the opening cysteine and the closing phenylalanine or tryptophan.

J gene,V gene,CDR3 protein
TRBJ2-7,TRBV11-3,ASSSGTSGGPRKQY
TRBJ2-2,TRBV2,ASTPGPRGTGELF
TRBJ1-1,TRBV2,ASSFGQNTEAF
TRBJ1-2,TRBV30,AWSSGGYT
TRBJ2-7,TRBV7-8,ASSLVSNEQY
TRBJ2-1,TRBV5-4,ASSSLGLAVYNEQF
TRBJ2-7,TRBV11-3,ASSPGLAGTYEQY
TRBJ1-6,TRBV5-4,ASRAGINSPLH
TRBJ1-5,TRBV28,ASSGLRQPQH
TRBJ2-1,TRBV5-5,ASSWGTSGEQF
TRBJ1-1,TRBV10-1,ASRGHRGTEAF
TRBJ1-1,TRBV14,ASSHGGKAF
TRBJ1-4,TRBV7-9,ASRLLANEKLF
TRBJ2-2,TRBV10-3,ATTLAGDNGELF
TRBJ1-4,TRBV30,ALEKLF
TRBJ1-2,TRBV5-6,ASSFTGGGPGYT
TRBJ2-7,TRBV6-5,ASSSIAGGAYEQY
TRBJ2-1,TRBV19,ASRFAKYPYNEQF
TRBJ2-1,TRBV5-4,ASSFEGFSYNEQF
TRBJ2-3,TRBV19,ASSSSSRGVGTDTQY
TRBJ2-3,TRBV18,ASSSVAGVSTDTQY
TRBJ1-1,TRBV19,ASGQPITEAF
TRBJ1-2,TRBV3-1/TRBV3-2,ASRQTTGWDGYT
TRBJ1-5,TRBV6-5,ASSYGGQTSNQPQH
TRBJ1-5,TRBV27,ASSYRESEPQH
TRBJ1-4,TRBV24-1,ATSDARDRTNEKLF
TRBJ2-5,TRBV7-8,ASSTPSGDRETQY
TRBJ1-1,TRBV11-2,ASSLTGDTEAF
TRBJ1-4,TRBV29-1,SVGGTGGHEKLF